This T cell receptor beta chain was recorded in a study of T cell responses to AZD1222 COVID-19 vaccine. Points from the study as a whole: Nearly half of spike-specific TCRs reportedly target unmutated variant regions.

Clones were sequenced by immunoSEQ multiplex PCR, and TCRdb holds only the in-frame ones, with some missing. The sample has 120,000 or so clones; 94% are singletons. As concerns this clone: Its specificity is unknown.

The CDR3 is 14 residues long. CDR1 is GTSNPN and CDR2 is SVGIG in the germline V gene (reference sequence). The V segment lost 1 base and the J segment 2 bases; nucleotides outside the gene matches: 5. This chain links TRBV30 with TRBJ2-7; 7 bases line up with TRBD2. The starting material was peripheral blood, obtained 28 days after the second AZD1222 dose. This TCR was recovered from an adult who received the AZD1222 COVID-19 vaccine. DNA for the CDR3: TGTGCCTGGAGTGGGGAGGGACTGACCTACGAGCAGTACTTC. It translates to CAWSGEGLTYEQYF.